Below are 23 T cell receptor beta chains sequenced from a single sample in a study of T cells after yellow fever vaccination. Each CDR3 protein is one row after TCRdb ran MiXCR on the 5' RACE reads. This sample has some 220,000 distinct CDR3 sequences, with about 3% found just once. The material was CD4+ T cells sorted from PBMCs, obtained 10 days after the yellow fever booster vaccination. These receptors were taken from a man between 18 and 29 years old who received the YFV17D yellow fever vaccine.

This sequence joins TRBV2 and TRBJ2-7; D is possibly TRBD1 (6 bases). Germline values: CDR1 SNHLY, CDR2 FYNNEI. The CDR3 is 12 amino acids. V was trimmed by 8 bases and J by 5 bases, leaving 13 bases between them. The CDR3: CASCLRGHEQYF. CDR3 sequence (DNA): TGTGCCAGCTGTCTCAGGGGTCACGAGCAGTACTTC.

The chain is built from TRBV9 and TRBJ2-3; maybe TRBD2 (7 bases). This CDR3 has 15 residues. From germline, CDR1 is SGDLS and CDR2 YYNGEE. The germline V and J ends were trimmed by 5 bases and 1 base, with 14 bases remaining between them. For the CDR3, the DNA is TGTGCCAGCAGTGGGGGGGCGCACGGCACAGATACGCAGTATTTT. Translating gives CASSGGAHGTDTQYF. The variable domain in full, with the rest retrieved from reference TRBV9 and TRBJ2-3, is DSGVTQTPKHLITATGQRVTLRCSPRSGDLSVYWYQQSLDQGLQFLIQYYNGEERAKGNILERFSAQQFPDLHSELNLSSLELGDSALYFCASSGGAHGTDTQYFGPGTRLTVL.

The chain links TRBV2 to TRBJ1-2; TRBD1 matches at 7 bases. Germline V gene lookup returns CDR1 SNHLY and CDR2 FYNNEI. Unmatched junction bases numbered 6, after V lost 6 bases and J lost 2 bases. The CDR3 covers 14 residues. The CDR3, as DNA: TGTGCCAGCAGCTACCTACAGGGGAACTATGGCTACACCTTC. Its protein product is CASSYLQGNYGYTF. The full variable domain, rest sourced from reference TRBV2 and TRBJ1-2, is EPEVTQTPSHQVTQMGQEVILRCVPISNHLYFYWYRQILGQKVEFLVSFYNNEISEKSEIFDDQFSVERPDGSNFTLKIRSTKLEDSAMYFCASSYLQGNYGYTFGSGTRLTVV.

This clonotype was seen a few times. This chain uses TRBV28 with TRBJ2-2; 11 bases line up with TRBD1. The length of the CDR3 is 14 residues. From germline, CDR1 is MDHEN and CDR2 SYDVKM. V gave up 10 bases and J gave up 1 base; unmatched junction bases: 2. CDR3 DNA sequence: TGTGCCATCGGGACAGGGGGGAACACCGGGGAGCTGTTTTTT. The encoded protein is CAIGTGGNTGELFF.

This clonotype came up a few times. CDR3 DNA: TGTGCCAGCTCACCCTCCGACCAACTGTTTTTT. Protein product: CASSPSDQLFF. The chain couples TRBV18 to TRBJ1-4; no firm D call. Per germline, CDR1 KGHSH and CDR2 LQKENI. Between the trimmed V and J ends, which lost 3 bases and 12 bases, there was a span of 8 bases. This CDR3 is built from 11 residues.

In the case of this clonotype: The junction departs from the called germline gene at one end, perhaps through a read error. The rearrangement uses TRBV7-7 and TRBJ1-1, with no clear D. This CDR3 region has 13 residues. CDR1 and CDR2 (germline): SSHAT, FNYEAQ (reference sequence). In DNA form, the CDR3 reads TGTGCTAGCAGCTCCAGTTTAATCTCTGAAGCTTTCTTT. Its translation is CASSSSLISEAFF.

This clonotype was observed at least ten times. The genes are TRBV28 and TRBJ2-4; TRBD1 agrees at 8 bases. CDR3 size: 18 residues. V was pared by 6 bases and J by 0 bases, with 13 bases of the junction left unmatched. CDR1 is MDHEN, CDR2 SYDVKM, per germline. In DNA form, the CDR3 reads TGTGCCAGCAGGAAAATGGGACAGGCGAGTTTAGCCAAAAACATTCAGTACTTC. It is translated as CASRKMGQASLAKNIQYF.

The table lists this clonotype with a few counts. This chain joins TRBV25-1 and TRBJ2-3; D perhaps matches TRBD1 (7 bases). The CDR3 has 16 residues. Trimming removed 4 bases from V and 3 bases from J, with 17 bases in between. Per the germline V gene, CDR1 is MGHDK and CDR2 is SYGVNS. The CDR3 is CASSAQTGAGTDTQYF. CDR3 nucleotide sequence: TGTGCCAGCAGTGCCCAAACAGGGGCGGGAACAGATACGCAGTATTTT.

The V gene is TRBV7-2, the J gene TRBJ1-5, with 7 bases fitting TRBD1. V shed 4 bases and J 6 bases; nucleotides not matched to a gene: 9. The CDR3 extends over 15 amino acids. The germline CDR1 and CDR2 sequences are SGHTA and FQGNSA. The CDR3 bases are TGTGCCAGCAGCTCCACAGGAGGGGGCGGTCAGCCCCAGCATTTT. It encodes CASSSTGGGGQPQHF.

This clonotype was detected a few times. The chain is built from TRBV5-1 and TRBJ1-2, with 7 bases aligning to TRBD1. This CDR3 contains 14 residues. Germline lookup yields CDR1 SGHRS and CDR2 YFSETQ. Germline trimming cut 4 bases from V and 4 bases from J; bases unmatched to any gene: 7. The CDR3 sequence is CASSRTRDSYGYTF. The CDR3 DNA sequence: TGCGCCAGCAGCCGTACCCGGGACAGCTATGGCTACACCTTC.

This clonotype has ten or more counts. The chain joins TRBV5-1 to TRBJ2-3; D unresolved. Per the germline V gene, CDR1 is SGHRS and CDR2 is YFSETQ. V lost 7 bases and J lost 1, with 13 bases in between. CDR3 length: 14 amino acids. CDR3 DNA: TGCGCCAGCTACGAGGCCTCTGGCACAGATACGCAGTATTTT. Encoded protein: CASYEASGTDTQYF.

The chain is built from TRBV21-1 and TRBJ2-7; the DNA was not compared with TRBD2, the D call given in the table. TRBV21-1 is deemed a pseudogene. The CDR3 has 14 amino acids. The CDR3 nucleotides read TGTGCCAGCAGCAGAACTAGCGGGGGTTACGAGCAGTACGTC. Translating gives CASSRTSGGYEQYV.

The chain uses TRBV7-8 and TRBJ1-2, with 7 bases fitting TRBD1. The germline gives CDR1 SGHVS, CDR2 FQNEAQ. V trimming: 5 bases; J trimming: 2 bases; junction bases outside the gene matches: 8. The CDR3 runs to 15 residues. The CDR3 DNA follows: TGTGCCAGCAGCCCTCGGGGGGACAGCAACTATGGCTACACCTTC. Amino acid sequence: CASSPRGDSNYGYTF.

This clonotype was counted a few times. The rearrangement joins TRBV29-1 to TRBJ1-2, with 7 bases fitting TRBD1. V dropped 4 bases and J dropped 0; count of bases not matched to a gene: 2. Per germline, CDR1 SQVTM and CDR2 ANQGSEA. The CDR3 covers 13 residues. This CDR3 reads CSVGDRPNYGYTF. The CDR3 DNA sequence: TGCAGCGTTGGGGACAGACCTAACTATGGCTACACCTTC. The whole variable domain, remainder taken from reference TRBV29-1 and TRBJ1-2, is SAVISQKPSRDICQRGTSLTIQCQVDSQVTMMFWYRQQPGQSLTLIATANQGSEATYESGFVIDKFPISRPNLTFSTLTVSNMSPEDSSIYLCSVGDRPNYGYTFGSGTRLTVV.

This clonotype was found a few times. V is TRBV5-5 and J is TRBJ2-7; D gene unclear. The V and J ends lost 0 bases and 1 base respectively, with 5 bases between them. CDR1 and CDR2 from the germline V gene are SGHKS and YYEKEE (reference sequence). This CDR3 contains 13 residues. This CDR3 is CASSLVLSYEQYV. CDR3 DNA sequence: TGTGCCAGCAGCTTGGTTCTGTCCTACGAGCAGTACGTC.

In its sample, this clonotype was seen many times. The chain is built from TRBV7-2 and TRBJ2-7; possible D gene TRBD2, 6 bases. Between the trimmed V and J ends, which lost 8 bases and 1 base, there was a span of 9 bases. CDR1 and CDR2 (germline): SGHTA, FQGNSA. CDR3 length: 12 amino acids. The CDR3 sequence is CASGRESYEQYF. The CDR3 nucleotides are TGTGCCAGCGGACGGGAGTCCTACGAGCAGTACTTC.

The table lists this clonotype with many counts. CDR3 nucleotides: TGTGCCAGCAGTTTATCGGAAGTGAACACTGAAGCTTTCTTT. The encoded protein is CASSLSEVNTEAFF. The chain recombines TRBV12-3 or TRBV12-4 with TRBJ1-1, with unresolved D. The CDR3 spans 14 residues. V was cut by 2 bases and J by 0 bases, with 7 bases left in between.

This clonotype was found many times. The V gene is TRBV11-2, the J gene TRBJ2-7; 7 positions agree with TRBD1. V dropped 6 bases and J dropped 0; count of bases not matched to a gene: 2. CDR1 and CDR2 (germline): SGHAT, FQNNGV. The CDR3 has 13 amino acids. CDR3 loop: CASSGDSSYEQYF. The CDR3 region has the DNA TGTGCCAGCAGTGGGGACAGCTCCTACGAGCAGTACTTC.

This clonotype was detected only a few times. This chain uses TRBV6-1 with TRBJ2-6; D unclear. Germline CDR1 reads MNHNS; CDR2 reads SASEGT. The V end was cut by 4 bases, the J end by 2 bases, with 9 bases between. CDR3 length: 15 residues. Here the CDR3 reads CASSVSDTGANVLTF. In DNA, the CDR3 is TGTGCCAGCAGTGTCAGCGATACTGGGGCCAACGTCCTGACTTTC.

This clonotype has just a few counts. The V call is TRBV25-1, the J call TRBJ1-6; D is unresolved. This CDR3 is 13 amino acids long. V lost 6 bases, J lost 8 bases, and 11 bases lay in between. Germline V gene lookup returns CDR1 MGHDK and CDR2 SYGVNS. The CDR3 spells CASRGARDSPLHF. DNA for the CDR3: TGTGCCAGCAGAGGAGCGAGGGATTCACCCCTCCACTTT.

This clonotype turned up a few times. This chain connects TRBV5-1 to TRBJ2-2; tentatively, D is TRBD1 (6 bases). Trimming stripped 7 bases from V and 6 bases from J, with 13 bases between. Germline V gives CDR1 SGHRS, CDR2 YFSETQ. The CDR3 has 13 amino acids. Written as DNA, the CDR3 is TGCGCCAGCGGCCTGGGGGCTTCCGGGGAGCTGTTTTTT. Translating it yields CASGLGASGELFF.

Ten or more counts support this clonotype. The chain joins TRBV20-1 to TRBJ1-1; a possible D gene is TRBD1 (6 bases). The V end was cut by 5 bases, the J end by 1 base, with 11 bases between. This CDR3 region has 13 residues. Germline V gene sequence: CDR1 DFQATT, CDR2 SNEGSKA (reference sequence). CDR3 bases: TGCAGTGCTGACACCAGGGGGAACACTGAAGCTTTCTTT. It encodes CSADTRGNTEAFF.

A single count supports this clonotype. This chain links TRBV28 with TRBJ2-3, with 10 bases matching TRBD1. The ends lost 9 bases at V and 9 bases at J; junction bases unmatched: 12. This CDR3 spans 14 amino acids. Germline CDR1 is MDHEN and CDR2 is SYDVKM. CDR3 protein: CASQGDRGLWTQYF. The DNA of the CDR3 is TGTGCCAGTCAAGGTGACAGGGGGCTGTGGACGCAGTATTTT.